These 17 T cell receptor beta chains originate from one sample sequenced in a study of post-analysis software for immune sequencing data. Study results and caveats: Elevated frequency relative to controls characterized a handful of TRBV segments in patients, TRBV5-6, TRBV5-1 and TRBV20-1 among them.

Each TCR beta cDNA library carried unique molecular identifiers. TCRdb re-analysed the PCR reads in MiXCR, keeping a single row per CDR3 protein. The table lists more than 350,000 distinct CDR3 sequences, less than 40% of them singletons. These receptors have no identified antigens. Sequencing was carried out using blood. These receptors were collected from a girl aged 2 to 10 with multiple sclerosis.

Only a few counts were recorded for this clonotype. The chain recombines TRBV28 with TRBJ2-7; TRBD1 matches 8 bases. V lost 4 bases, J lost 5 bases, and 10 bases stayed unmatched. Germline loops: CDR1 MDHEN, CDR2 SYDVKM. The CDR3 spans 15 residues. The CDR3 loop is CASSSGQDFTHEQYF. The CDR3 DNA follows: TGTGCCAGCAGTTCGGGACAGGACTTTACCCACGAGCAGTACTTC.

The chain has TRBV15 and TRBJ2-7; D is unresolved. The germline V gene has CDR1 LNHNV and CDR2 YYDKDF (reference sequence). The CDR3 contains 13 residues. Trimming left V 0 bases short and J 3 bases short, with 6 bases between. The CDR3 DNA reads as TGTGCCACCAGCAGAGATGTGAGCTACGAGCAGTACTTC. As protein: CATSRDVSYEQYF.

The chain links TRBV27 to TRBJ2-1; 11 bases fit TRBD2. CDR1 and CDR2 (germline): MNHEY, SMNVEV (reference sequence). The CDR3 runs 15 residues. V dropped 5 bases and J dropped 4; count of bases not matched to a gene: 4. CDR3 nucleotides: TGTGCCAGCAGTGTCCTAGCGGGAGGTTACAATGAGCAGTTCTTC. As protein: CASSVLAGGYNEQFF.

This clonotype was seen only a few times. The chain joins TRBV5-1 to TRBJ1-4; 9 bases align to TRBD1. There are 17 residues in the CDR3. Unmatched junction bases numbered 5, after V lost 0 bases and J lost 2 bases. Germline-derived CDR1 and CDR2 are SGHRS and YFSETQ. CDR3 DNA: TGCGCCAGCAGCTTGGCCACAGGGGGCGAGACTAATGAAAAACTGTTTTTT. It yields the protein CASSLATGGETNEKLFF.

The chain has TRBV2 and TRBJ2-7, with a weak D call TRBD1 (6 bases). V lost 4 bases and J 5 bases, leaving 18 bases between the germline ends. Germline V gives CDR1 SNHLY, CDR2 FYNNEI. The CDR3 has 15 residues. CDR3: CASSAPTGNLHEQYF. The CDR3 bases are TGTGCCAGCAGTGCTCCTACAGGGAATTTGCACGAGCAGTACTTC.

This clonotype has only a few counts. This chain joins TRBV7-2 and TRBJ2-7; TRBD2 matches at 10 bases. The CDR3 runs to 18 residues. Germline lookup yields CDR1 SGHTA and CDR2 FQGNSA. V trimming: 5 bases; J trimming: 0 bases; junction bases outside the gene matches: 13. CDR3 amino acids: CASSPHMAPSGGSYEQYF. The CDR3 DNA follows: TGTGCCAGCAGCCCGCACATGGCCCCTAGCGGGGGCTCCTACGAGCAGTACTTC.

In its sample, this clonotype was seen a few times. The V call is TRBV15, the J call TRBJ2-5; D call uncertain. Trimming shortened V by 0 bases and J by 5 bases, and 7 bases separated the two germline ends. Per the germline V gene, CDR1 is LNHNV and CDR2 is YYDKDF (reference sequence). The CDR3 contains 13 residues. The CDR3 DNA reads TGTGCCACCAGCAGAGATGTCTGGGAGACCCAGTACTTC. Translation: CATSRDVWETQYF. Drawing the rest from reference TRBV15 and TRBJ2-5, the complete variable domain is DAMVIQNPRYQVTQFGKPVTLSCSQTLNHNVMYWYQQKSSQAPKLLFHYYDKDFNNEADTPDNFQSRRPNTSFCFLDIRSPGLGDTAMYLCATSRDVWETQYFGPGTRLLVL.

The chain joins TRBV7-9 to TRBJ2-5; 9 nucleotides match TRBD1. This CDR3 region has 16 residues. The V and J ends lost 1 base and 1 base, in that order; junction bases with no gene match: 4. Germline CDR1 reads SEHNR; CDR2 reads FQNEAQ (reference sequence). Here the CDR3 DNA reads TGTGCCAGCAGCTTAGGTACAGGGGGCTTCCAAGAGACCCAGTACTTC. Encoded protein: CASSLGTGGFQETQYF. The variable domain in full, completed from reference TRBV7-9 and TRBJ2-5, reads DTGVSQNPRHKITKRGQNVTFRCDPISEHNRLYWYRQTLGQGPEFLTYFQNEAQLEKSRLLSDRFSAERPKGSFSTLEIQRTEQGDSAMYLCASSLGTGGFQETQYFGPGTRLLVL.

The table lists this clonotype with a few counts. The chain carries TRBV18 and TRBJ2-5; the D is unclear. The V and J ends lost 3 bases and 6 bases respectively, with 8 bases between them. CDR3 length equals 12 residues. Germline V gene sequence: CDR1 KGHSH, CDR2 LQKENI. The CDR3 loop reads CASSPRRQTQYF. The CDR3, as DNA: TGTGCCAGCTCACCGCGCAGGCAGACCCAGTACTTC.

This clonotype was detected a few times. The chain combines TRBV5-5 with TRBJ2-1; D not certain. Germline V gene lookup returns CDR1 SGHKS and CDR2 YYEKEE (reference sequence). The CDR3 sequence is 14 residues long. V was cut by 0 bases and J by 9 bases, with 13 bases left in between. The CDR3 is CASSLAPGSGEQFF. The CDR3 DNA reads as TGTGCCAGCAGCTTGGCCCCCGGGTCTGGTGAGCAGTTCTTC.

This clonotype was found a few times. The rearrangement uses TRBV20-1 and TRBJ2-3; TRBD1 or TRBD2 may be the D gene (7 bases each). V lost 4 bases to trimming and J lost 4 bases, with 21 bases between them. Germline assignment: CDR1 DFQATT and CDR2 SNEGSKA (reference sequence). The CDR3 is made up of 16 amino acids. CDR3 DNA sequence: TGCAGTGCTACCACGGGGGGACAGCCCAAAGCAGATACGCAGTATTTT. It encodes CSATTGGQPKADTQYF.

As regards this clonotype: One end of the junction varies from germline; a read error may be responsible. This chain connects TRBV28 to TRBJ2-7; D gene uncertain. CDR3 length: 15 amino acids. Germline V gene lookup returns CDR1 MDHEN and CDR2 SYDVKM. The CDR3 DNA reads as TGTGCCAGCAGTTTTATGCAAGTAAGCTCCCACGAGCAGTACTTC. Translated, it gives CASSFMQVSSHEQYF.

This clonotype was detected only once. The chain carries TRBV7-2 and TRBJ2-3; 8 positions agree with TRBD2. The V and J ends lost 5 bases and 2 bases, in that order; junction bases with no gene match: 6. The CDR3 is 15 residues long. In germline, CDR1 is SGHTA, CDR2 FQGNSA. CDR3 nucleotide sequence: TGTGCCAGCAGCCGAGCGGGGGCCCTCACAGATACGCAGTATTTT. Encoded protein: CASSRAGALTDTQYF.

The V gene is TRBV28, the J gene TRBJ2-7, with 7 bases that match TRBD1. V was clipped by 8 bases and J by 2 bases; unmatched bases: 3. CDR3 length: 12 amino acids. The V gene's germline CDR1 is MDHEN and CDR2 SYDVKM. As DNA, the CDR3 is TGTGCCAGCGAGGGGGCCGCCTACGAGCAGTACTTC. Translating it yields CASEGAAYEQYF.

The rearrangement links TRBV28 to TRBJ2-1, with 7 bases lining up with TRBD2. CDR1 and CDR2 (germline): MDHEN, SYDVKM. V lost 1 base to trimming and J lost 3 bases; unmatched junction nucleotides: 6. This CDR3 is 16 amino acids long. This CDR3 is CASSLLWRGNYNEQFF. The DNA for the CDR3 is TGTGCCAGCAGTTTATTGTGGCGGGGGAACTACAATGAGCAGTTCTTC.

This chain connects TRBV10-3 to TRBJ2-1; the D is unclear. The CDR3 is made up of 13 amino acids. The germline gives CDR1 ENHRY, CDR2 SYGVKD. V was clipped by 1 base and J by 4 bases, with 5 bases between them. In nucleotides, the CDR3 is TGTGCCATCAGTGAGTACCAGTACAATGAGCAGTTCTTC. This encodes CAISEYQYNEQFF.

This clonotype was seen a few times. The gene calls are TRBV3-1 and TRBJ1-2; D uncertain. This CDR3 region has 11 residues. V shed 0 bases and J shed 8 bases, with 4 bases lying between them. The germline V gene has CDR1 LGHDT and CDR2 YNNKEL (reference sequence). The CDR3 DNA follows: TGTGCCAGCAGCCAAGAACAAGGCTACACCTTC. Its protein product is CASSQEQGYTF.